What follows are 22 T cell receptor beta chains derived from one specimen sequenced in a study of cytomegalovirus exposure and HLA in healthy donors. Vbeta (60) and Jbeta (13) primers were used in the PCR. Method: immunoSEQ multiplex PCR; TCRdb's copy keeps in-frame clones and lacks some. The sample gives about 76,000 clones, more than 70% of which show up once; around 2.6% is in the top ten. Sequencing input: PBMCs. The source of these receptors is a male donor in good health and CMV-seropositive.

The genes are TRBV27 and TRBJ1-1; 9 bases align to TRBD1. Germline V gene data show CDR1 as MNHEY and CDR2 as SMNVEV (reference sequence). Trimming cost V 6 bases and J 4 bases; bases outside gene matches: 9. CDR3 size: 15 residues. CDR3 sequence (DNA): TGTGCCAGCAGGTATTACGACAGGGGGGCCACTGAAGCTTTCTTT. Residues: CASRYYDRGATEAFF.

Details on this clone: Germline is not matched at one junction end, which may reflect a read error. The V gene is TRBV9, the J gene TRBJ1-1; D gene ambiguous. The V gene's germline CDR1 is SGDLS and CDR2 YYNGEE. The CDR3 covers 13 residues. Written as DNA, the CDR3 is TGTGCCAACAGCGGAAGACTGGACACTGAAGCTTTCTTT. As protein: CANSGRLDTEAFF.

This chain uses TRBV5-4 with TRBJ2-5; 11 bases fit TRBD2. The germline CDR1 and CDR2 sequences are SGHNT and YYREEE (reference sequence). The CDR3 covers 18 residues. Trimming took 4 bases from V and 5 from J; bases not matched to a gene: 16. CDR3 DNA sequence: TGTGCCAGCAGCACTCCGGGAGGAACTAGCGGGAGATCGGAGACCCAGTACTTC. This sequence encodes CASSTPGGTSGRSETQYF.

The chain recombines TRBV11-2 with TRBJ2-7; TRBD2 matches at 7 bases. The length of the CDR3 is 13 residues. Germline lookup yields CDR1 SGHAT and CDR2 FQNNGV. The ends lost 5 bases at V and 6 bases at J; junction bases unmatched: 7. The CDR3 nucleotides are TGTGCCAGCAGCAAAGGCCGACTAGCCGAGCAGTACTTC. It codes for CASSKGRLAEQYF.

This clone has just a few counts. The V call is TRBV6-1, the J call TRBJ2-5; 12 bases are a match to TRBD2. The V gene end was trimmed by 2 bases and the J gene end by 2 bases; junction bases not matched to a gene: 0. Germline V gene sequence: CDR1 MNHNS, CDR2 SASEGT. The CDR3 runs to 15 residues. In DNA, the CDR3 is TGTGCCAGCAGTGAACTAGCGGGAGGGCAAGAGACCCAGTACTTC. Its protein is CASSELAGGQETQYF.

This chain uses TRBV11-2 with TRBJ2-1, with 8 bases identical to TRBD1. The trim removed 1 base at V and 7 bases at J, leaving 6 bases unmatched. Germline V gene data show CDR1 as SGHAT and CDR2 as FQNNGV. The CDR3 consists of 15 residues. The CDR3 loop reads CASSLGQGKSNEQFF. The CDR3 DNA reads as TGTGCCAGCAGCTTAGGACAGGGGAAGTCTAATGAGCAGTTCTTC. The full variable domain, in which reference TRBV11-2 and TRBJ2-1 provide the parts outside the CDR3, is EAGVAQSPRYKIIEKRQSVAFWCNPISGHATLYWYQQILGQGPKLLIQFQNNGVVDDSQLPKDRFSAERLKGVDSTLKIQPAKLEDSAVYLCASSLGQGKSNEQFFGPGTRLTVL.

The V gene is TRBV14, the J gene TRBJ2-2; no reliable D call. V lost 0 bases to trimming and J lost 5 bases, with 4 bases between them. Germline V gene lookup returns CDR1 SGHDN and CDR2 FVKESK. The CDR3 loop spans 13 amino acids. The CDR3 protein is CASSQDLTGELFF. The CDR3, as DNA: TGTGCCAGCAGCCAAGATCTTACCGGGGAGCTGTTTTTT.

J is TRBJ2-2 and V is TRBV29-1; unclear D gene. The V gene lost 2 bases and the J gene lost 0 bases, with 10 bases spanning the gap. In germline, CDR1 is SQVTM, CDR2 ANQGSEA. This CDR3 comprises 15 residues. The CDR3 reads CSVENMGANTGELFF. The CDR3 DNA is TGCAGCGTTGAAAACATGGGCGCGAACACCGGGGAGCTGTTTTTT.

J is TRBJ2-3 and V is TRBV4-3; 9 bases are shared with TRBD2. V lost 0 bases and J lost 0; bases outside the gene matches: 4. Germline CDR1 reads LGHNA; CDR2 reads YSLEER. CDR3 length: 17 amino acids. The CDR3 sequence: CASSQDRLADSTDTQYF. CDR3 coding DNA: TGCGCCAGCAGCCAAGATCGACTAGCGGATAGCACAGATACGCAGTATTTT.

The chain combines TRBV5-1 with TRBJ2-3, with a tentative D call TRBD1 (5 bases). Trimming removed 3 bases from V and 4 bases from J, with 12 bases in between. There are 14 residues in the CDR3. CDR1 is SGHRS and CDR2 is YFSETQ in the germline V gene. CDR3 protein: CASSSTQGADTQYF. In nucleotides, the CDR3 is TGCGCCAGCAGCTCGACGCAGGGTGCAGATACGCAGTATTTT.

This rearrangement joins TRBV5-5 to TRBJ1-4; 8 positions match TRBD1. Germline lookup yields CDR1 SGHKS and CDR2 YYEKEE (reference sequence). There are 18 residues in the CDR3. V lost 1 base and J lost 5; bases outside the gene matches: 13. In nucleotides, the CDR3 is TGTGCCAGCAGCTTGAGGCAGGGGGCCATCAATGGGAATGAAAAACTGTTTTTT. Amino acid sequence: CASSLRQGAINGNEKLFF. The full variable domain, in which reference TRBV5-5 and TRBJ1-4 provide the parts outside the CDR3, is DAGVTQSPTHLIKTRGQQVTLRCSPISGHKSVSWYQQVLGQGPQFIFQYYEKEERGRGNFPDRFSARQFPNYSSELNVNALLLGDSALYLCASSLRQGAINGNEKLFFGSGTQLSVL.

The V gene is TRBV15, the J gene TRBJ1-5, with D perhaps TRBD1 (6 bases). V was pared by 5 bases and J by 4 bases, with 18 bases between. Germline V gene data show CDR1 as LNHNV and CDR2 as YYDKDF (reference sequence). This CDR3 has 16 amino acids. CDR3 region: CATSGASGQPNQPQHF. The DNA for the CDR3 is TGTGCCACCAGCGGAGCTTCGGGACAACCGAATCAGCCCCAGCATTTT.

The rearrangement joins TRBV7-9 to TRBJ1-5; 10 nucleotides agree with TRBD1. The CDR3 has 16 amino acids. Germline-derived CDR1 and CDR2 are SEHNR and FQNEAQ (reference sequence). V lost 5 bases, J lost 5 bases, and 9 bases stayed unmatched. The CDR3 sequence is CASSRTGGVVDQPQHF. The CDR3 coding sequence is TGTGCCAGCAGCCGGACAGGGGGAGTAGTAGATCAGCCCCAGCATTTT.

Worth noting for this clone: At one boundary the junction diverges from the germline segment, which might be a read error. V and J are TRBV15 and TRBJ2-7, with D possibly TRBD1 on 5 matching bases. Germline lookup yields CDR1 LNHNV and CDR2 YYDKDF (reference sequence). The CDR3 contains 12 residues. CDR3 loop: CATSRVPTERHF. The CDR3 DNA sequence: TGTGCCACCAGCAGAGTTCCGACAGAGAGGCACTTC.

This chain connects TRBV5-1 to TRBJ2-7; D possibly corresponds to TRBD1 (6 bases). Germline V gene data show CDR1 as SGHRS and CDR2 as YFSETQ. The CDR3 contains 13 residues. The V gene lost 3 bases and the J gene lost 7 bases, with 14 bases spanning the gap. In DNA form, the CDR3 reads TGCGCCAGCAGCTCAAACAGGGTCGCGGAGCAGTACTTC. Protein: CASSSNRVAEQYF.

The V call is TRBV9, the J call TRBJ2-7; 7 nucleotides line up with TRBD2. The V gene's germline CDR1 is SGDLS and CDR2 YYNGEE. The CDR3 has 13 amino acids. V shed 3 bases and J 6 bases; nucleotides not matched to a gene: 6. CDR3 residues: CASSARWEGEQYF. The CDR3 coding sequence is TGTGCCAGCAGCGCTAGGTGGGAGGGCGAGCAGTACTTC.

The gene calls are TRBV7-9 and TRBJ2-1; 7 bases match TRBD2. Germline CDR1 reads SEHNR; CDR2 reads FQNEAQ (reference sequence). The length of the CDR3 is 15 residues. The J segment lost 5 bases and the V segment lost 1 base, leaving 5 bases of the junction unmatched. The CDR3 sequence is CASSLVGDYDNEQFF. DNA for the CDR3: TGTGCCAGCAGCTTAGTGGGGGACTACGACAATGAGCAGTTCTTC.

The J gene is TRBJ2-5, the V gene TRBV7-9; tentative D call: TRBD1 (7 bases). Trimming cost V 3 bases and J 1 base, with 15 bases left between them. The length of the CDR3 is 16 residues. The germline CDR1 and CDR2 sequences are SEHNR and FQNEAQ (reference sequence). CDR3 sequence (DNA): TGTGCCAGCAGCTTCGGCAGGGGGGCCCTCCAAGAGACCCAGTACTTC. Translating gives CASSFGRGALQETQYF.

The chain carries TRBV27 and TRBJ2-2, with TRBD1 as a possible D gene (8 bases). The germline gives CDR1 MNHEY, CDR2 SMNVEV (reference sequence). Trimming removed 3 bases from V and 3 bases from J, with 20 bases in between. This CDR3 is built from 18 residues. The CDR3 DNA is TGTGCCAGCAGTTTTGGGATCAACAGGGGGAGGGACACCGGGGAGCTGTTTTTT. This translates into CASSFGINRGRDTGELFF.

The chain links TRBV5-4 to TRBJ2-1; 8 bases are a match to TRBD2. The V gene end was trimmed by 0 bases and the J gene end by 9 bases; junction bases not matched to a gene: 8. This CDR3 contains 15 residues. CDR1 is SGHNT and CDR2 is YYREEE in the germline V gene (reference sequence). Here the CDR3 reads CASSLASGSPVEQFF. CDR3 nucleotides: TGTGCCAGCAGCTTGGCGAGCGGGAGTCCTGTTGAGCAGTTCTTC.

This chain links TRBV5-4 with TRBJ2-1; TRBD1 might be the D (5 bases). The CDR3 totals 14 residues. V lost 7 bases and J lost 6, with 17 bases in between. In germline, CDR1 is SGHNT, CDR2 YYREEE (reference sequence). The chain's CDR3 is CASSNQGLINEQFF. The CDR3 DNA follows: TGTGCCAGCTCAAACCAGGGTCTTATCAATGAGCAGTTCTTC.

The CDR3 reads CAILTDTQYF. The CDR3 DNA reads as TGTGCCATCCTCACAGATACGCAGTATTTT. The rearrangement uses TRBV27 and TRBJ2-3; no reliable D call. Trimming took 10 bases from V and 2 from J, leaving 4 bases between them. The CDR3 consists of 10 residues. Germline V gene sequence: CDR1 MNHEY, CDR2 SMNVEV (reference sequence).